This TCR beta chain appears in the sequencing data of a study of cytomegalovirus exposure and HLA in healthy donors. Trimming removed 3 bases at V and 2 bases at J, with 7 bases between. Germline loops: CDR1 MNHEY, CDR2 SVGAGI. The CDR3 spans 14 residues. In regard to this clone: Its antigen remains unidentified.

In the PCR, 60 Vbeta and 13 Jbeta primers were used. Only in-frame clones appear in the TCRdb table, and some are missing; sequencing was by immunoSEQ multiplex PCR. The sample features tens of thousands of clones, with 3.5% to 4% in its top ten. The study's findings and limits: As was reported, the HLA-A and HLA-B alleles of most subjects were accurately predicted from TCR beta sequences. The CMV antigen specificity of three CMV-associated chains was confirmed through in vitro analysis. Indistinguishable V segments, including TRBV6-2 and TRBV6-3, were excluded.

The V and J genes are TRBV6-5 and TRBJ2-2, with no clear D. Sequenced sample: PBMCs. This sequence originates from a man aged 18 to 30 in good health and CMV-seropositive. CDR3 sequence (DNA): TGTGCCAGCAGTTATCACAGAAACACCGGGGAGCTGTTTTTT. This gives the protein CASSYHRNTGELFF.